This T cell receptor (beta chain) appears in the sequencing data of a study of shared clonotypes between healthy human individuals (TCRdb year 2020). Regarding the study in general: The cohort included three men and two women between 18 and 49 years of age. For each donor, CD4 naive and CD4 memory were each run on three plates, CD8 naive on two plates, and CD8 memory on one plate. To estimate repertoire size and how much clonotypes are shared between individuals, the study performed deep sequencing of blood TCR repertoires from a handful of healthy adults. To increase sequencing depth and limit assay-specific biases, different laboratories used diverse techniques to prepare libraries and sequence TCR repertoires. Leukapheresis yielded between about 0.9 and 9 billion PBMCs per donor.

The study at large found these results: Even with the large sequencing depth, rarefaction of the sorted-subset datasets indicated that sequencing was incomplete. The genetic and exposure-history diversity represented was limited by the small number of donors. Pairwise subsampling indicated that sequencing depth was expected to affect the degree of clonotype sharing among donors. When a handful of donors were compared, the shared fraction of clonotypes was about 5.4% for naive CD4, approximately 3.3% for naive CD8, 2% to 2.5% for memory CD4, and roughly 0.43% for memory CD8. Compared with non-shared clonotypes, the clonotypes found in all four sorted-subset donors had higher generation probabilities. Only blood was sampled, and tissue TCR repertoires likely differ from those in blood. Estimated clonotype richness was generally larger for naive than for memory subsets.

Using the deep immunoSEQ assay, TCR CDR3 regions were amplified from genomic DNA by multiplex PCR. For each cell subset, the extracted genomic DNA was distributed evenly across all wells of several immunoSEQ 96-well plates, and each plate served as one replicate. For sorted subsets, approximately 200 ng of genomic DNA, equivalent to around 29,000 T cell genomes, went into each replicate PCR. The purified libraries were quantified using a Qubit 3.0 fluorometer, sized with a Bioanalyzer 2100, and then quantified again using the KAPA Library Quantification kit. Every immunoSEQ 96-well plate was sequenced on a dedicated single-read 150-cycle Illumina NextSeq 550 flow cell. The authors' pipeline ran thus. Because the immunoSEQ output held only junctional sequences and lacked quality scores, the filtering could not match the filtering applied to full-length reads. Sequences were annotated with PyIR, a Python wrapper for IgBLAST v1.9, using IMGT germline references to assign V/J genes and CDR3. Reads were removed for weak V/J assignments (E-value above 1e-6), missing CDR3, stop codons, out-of-frame junctions, or ambiguous translated residues. V3J clonotypes were defined as sequences sharing the same inferred V gene, J gene, and CDR3 amino acid sequence. Percentage overlap between repertoires was calculated by dividing the number of shared unique clonotypes by the size of the smaller repertoire. Richness of each repertoire was evaluated using RTK rarefaction, the Chao1 estimator, and Recon v2.1 estimates of unobserved clonotypes. OLGA was used to compute generation probabilities for all TCRbeta clonotypes that the gDNA method yielded from a handful of donors. The source is immuneACCESS, and TCRdb retained only in-frame sequences with V and J called. Part of the clones is not carried over; for the studies checked, unresolved V genes explain less than half of this, and the remainder is unexplained. Clone size and V and J calls were adopted from that table, with D and trimming inferred from the DNA. The sample table records roughly 2,000,000 clones; less than 95% of these occur just once. The top ten constitute 1% to 1.5% of the sample.

CD8 naive samples were obtained by positive selection for CCR7 among CD45RO-negative cells, yielding a CD45RA+CCR7+ population from which TemRA cells were excluded. Donors were healthy HIV-negative adults with no recently reported acute infections or vaccinations. Every donor was a Caucasian adult living in Nashville, Tennessee, USA. Blood was collected by leukapheresis, and PBMCs were isolated by Ficoll-Histopaque density gradient centrifugation and then cryopreserved in liquid nitrogen vapor phase. Analytical flow cytometry was used to check the purity and quantity of each magnetically sorted T cell population. Genomic DNA was isolated from each sorted fraction and quantified by UV absorbance on a Nanodrop 2000c. The CDR3 has 14 amino acids, counting the end cysteine and phenylalanine. Only CDR3 DNA remains: 42 bases, in frame from the first base. V lost 4 bases and J lost 9 bases, and the count of bases not matched to a germline gene is 5. From the germline V gene, CDR1 is SGHRS and CDR2 is YFSETQ.

Note on this clone: It has no known antigen specificity. No base quality values were provided; no much bigger clone lies one nucleotide off.

The chain couples TRBV5-1 to TRBJ1-6, and TRBD1 matches 9 of the central bases. What was sequenced was naive CD8+ T cells sorted from blood. The cell subset or site label on this specimen signifies: CD45RA+CCR7+. The TCR was taken from a man younger than 35 in good health. The CDR3 in this case is CASSAGQGLSPLHF. The nucleotide sequence reads as follows: TGCGCCAGCAGCGCGGGACAGGGACTTTCACCCCTCCACTTT.